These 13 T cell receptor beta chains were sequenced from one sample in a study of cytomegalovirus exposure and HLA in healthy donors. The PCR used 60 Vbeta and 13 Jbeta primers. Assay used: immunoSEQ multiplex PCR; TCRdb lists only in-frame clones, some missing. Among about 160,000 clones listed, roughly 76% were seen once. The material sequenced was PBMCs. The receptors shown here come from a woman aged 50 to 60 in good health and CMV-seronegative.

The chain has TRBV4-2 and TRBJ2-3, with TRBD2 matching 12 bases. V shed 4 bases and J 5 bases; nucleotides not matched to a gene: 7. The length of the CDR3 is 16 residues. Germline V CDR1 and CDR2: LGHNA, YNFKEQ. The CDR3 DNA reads TGTGCCAGCAGCCGAGAACTAGCGGGAGGAGAAGATACGCAGTATTTT. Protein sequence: CASSRELAGGEDTQYF.

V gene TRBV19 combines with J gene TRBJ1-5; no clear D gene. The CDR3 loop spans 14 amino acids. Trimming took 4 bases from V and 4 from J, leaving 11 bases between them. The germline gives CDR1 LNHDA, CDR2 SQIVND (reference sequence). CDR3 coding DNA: TGTGCCAGTAGTAGTGGAGGTCTAAATCAGCCCCAGCATTTT. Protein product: CASSSGGLNQPQHF. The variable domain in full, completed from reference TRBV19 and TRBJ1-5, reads DGGITQSPKYLFRKEGQNVTLSCEQNLNHDAMYWYRQDPGQGLRLIYYSQIVNDFQKGDIAEGYSVSREKKESFPLTVTSAQKNPTAFYLCASSSGGLNQPQHFGDGTRLSIL.

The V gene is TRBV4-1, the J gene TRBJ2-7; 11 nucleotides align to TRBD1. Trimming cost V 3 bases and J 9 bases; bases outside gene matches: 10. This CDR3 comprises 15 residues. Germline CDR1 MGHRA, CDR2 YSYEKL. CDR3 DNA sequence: TGCGCCAGCAGCCACTTCGGACAGGGGGCGAAAGGGCAGTACTTC. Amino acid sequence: CASSHFGQGAKGQYF.

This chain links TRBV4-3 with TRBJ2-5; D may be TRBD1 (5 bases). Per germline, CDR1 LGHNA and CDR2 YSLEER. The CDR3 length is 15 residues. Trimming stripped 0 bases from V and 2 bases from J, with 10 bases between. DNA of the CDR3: TGCGCCAGCAGCCAAGACCGGACATTACAAGAGACCCAGTACTTC. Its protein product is CASSQDRTLQETQYF.

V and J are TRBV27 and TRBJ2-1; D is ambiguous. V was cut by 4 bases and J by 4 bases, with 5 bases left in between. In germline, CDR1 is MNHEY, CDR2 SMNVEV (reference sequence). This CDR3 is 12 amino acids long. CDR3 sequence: CASSSYYNEQFF. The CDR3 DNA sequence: TGTGCCAGCAGTTCCTATTACAATGAGCAGTTCTTC.

The CDR3 loop reads CASDRRPGHIYGYTF. The CDR3 bases are TGCGCCAGCGATCGCCGGCCGGGACACATCTATGGCTACACCTTC. The genes are TRBV5-1 and TRBJ1-2, with D maybe TRBD1 (6 bases). Germline V gives CDR1 SGHRS, CDR2 YFSETQ. V lost 7 bases and J 4 bases, leaving 20 bases between the germline ends. CDR3 size: 15 residues.

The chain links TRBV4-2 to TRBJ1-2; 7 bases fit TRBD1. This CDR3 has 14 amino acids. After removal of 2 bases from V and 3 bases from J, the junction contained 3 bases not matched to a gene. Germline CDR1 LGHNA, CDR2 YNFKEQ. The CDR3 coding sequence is TGTGCCAGCAGCCAACAAACAGGGGACTATGGCTACACCTTC. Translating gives CASSQQTGDYGYTF.

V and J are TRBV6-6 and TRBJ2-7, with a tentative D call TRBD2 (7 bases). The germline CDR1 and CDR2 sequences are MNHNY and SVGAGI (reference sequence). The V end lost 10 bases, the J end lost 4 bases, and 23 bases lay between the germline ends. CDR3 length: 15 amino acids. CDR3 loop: CANRPQGRVNYEQYF. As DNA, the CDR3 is TGTGCCAACAGACCCCAGGGGAGGGTTAATTACGAGCAGTACTTC.

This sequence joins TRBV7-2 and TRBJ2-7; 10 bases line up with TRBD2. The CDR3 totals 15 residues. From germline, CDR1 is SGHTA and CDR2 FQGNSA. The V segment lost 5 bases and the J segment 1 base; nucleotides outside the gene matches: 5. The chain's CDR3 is CASSQASGSSYEQYF. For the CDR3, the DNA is TGTGCCAGCAGCCAAGCTAGCGGGAGTTCCTACGAGCAGTACTTC.

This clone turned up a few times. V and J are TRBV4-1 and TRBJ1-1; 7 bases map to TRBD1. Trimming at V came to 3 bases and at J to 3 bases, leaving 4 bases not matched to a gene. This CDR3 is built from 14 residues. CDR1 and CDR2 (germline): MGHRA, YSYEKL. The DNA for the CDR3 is TGCGCCAGCAGCCATCTGCAGGGGGACACTGAAGCTTTCTTT. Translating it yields CASSHLQGDTEAFF.

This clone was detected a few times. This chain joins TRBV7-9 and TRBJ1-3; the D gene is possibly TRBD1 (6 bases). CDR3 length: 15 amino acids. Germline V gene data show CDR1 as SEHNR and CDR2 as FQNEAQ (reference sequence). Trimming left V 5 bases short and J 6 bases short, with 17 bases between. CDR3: CASSPRDKTLNTIYF. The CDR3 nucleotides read TGTGCCAGCAGCCCCCGGGACAAGACCTTAAACACCATATATTTT.

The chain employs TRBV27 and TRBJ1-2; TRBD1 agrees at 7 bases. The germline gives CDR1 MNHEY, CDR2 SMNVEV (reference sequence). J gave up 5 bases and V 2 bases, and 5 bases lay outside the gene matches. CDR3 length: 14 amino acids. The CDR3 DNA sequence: TGTGCCAGCAGTTTACGTGACAGGGAATATGGCTACACCTTC. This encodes CASSLRDREYGYTF.

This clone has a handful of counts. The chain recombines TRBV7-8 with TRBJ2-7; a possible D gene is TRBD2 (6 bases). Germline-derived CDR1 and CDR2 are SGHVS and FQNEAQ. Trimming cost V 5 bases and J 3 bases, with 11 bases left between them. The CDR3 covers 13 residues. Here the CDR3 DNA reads TGTGCCAGCAGCCCTGGGGGAGGCTACGAGCAGTACTTC. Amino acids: CASSPGGGYEQYF.